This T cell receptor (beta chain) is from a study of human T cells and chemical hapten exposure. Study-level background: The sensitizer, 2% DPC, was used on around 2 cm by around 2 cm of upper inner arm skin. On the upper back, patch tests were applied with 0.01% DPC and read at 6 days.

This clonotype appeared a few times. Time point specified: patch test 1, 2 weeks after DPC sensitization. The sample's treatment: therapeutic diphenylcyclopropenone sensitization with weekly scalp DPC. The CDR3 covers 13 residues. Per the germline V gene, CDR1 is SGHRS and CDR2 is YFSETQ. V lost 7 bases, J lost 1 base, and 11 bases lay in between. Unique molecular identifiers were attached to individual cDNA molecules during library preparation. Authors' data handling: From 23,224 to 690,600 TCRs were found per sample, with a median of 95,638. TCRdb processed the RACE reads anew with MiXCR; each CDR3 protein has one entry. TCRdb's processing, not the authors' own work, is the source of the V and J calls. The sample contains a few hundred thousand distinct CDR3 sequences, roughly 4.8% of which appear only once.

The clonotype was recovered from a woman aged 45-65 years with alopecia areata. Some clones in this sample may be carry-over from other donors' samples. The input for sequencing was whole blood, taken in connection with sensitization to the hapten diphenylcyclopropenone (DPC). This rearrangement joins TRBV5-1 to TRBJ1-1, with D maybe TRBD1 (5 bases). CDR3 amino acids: CASGSTANTEAFF. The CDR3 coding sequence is TGCGCCAGCGGTTCGACAGCGAACACTGAAGCTTTCTTT.